The clone carrying this T cell receptor beta chain was seen only a few times. What it recognizes is unknown. The data were obtained in a study of human T cells and chemical hapten exposure. Study summary: Patients' scalps got diphenylcyclopropenone weekly throughout the approximately 25-week study. Broader study findings: A positive correlation with patch test score was found for PT1 expanded TCR counts. Controls had significantly fewer large CDR3 similarity clusters than were formed by expanded TCRs.

Within the library, unique molecular identifiers were attached to each individual cDNA molecule. TCRdb reanalysed the RACE reads using MiXCR and keeps one entry per CDR3 protein. The data show fewer than 80,000 distinct CDR3 sequences, with approximately 10% seen just once and about 6.9% held by the top ten. The CDR3 is 17 residues long. Germline CDR1 and CDR2: ENHRY and SYGVKD. V shed 4 bases and J 0 bases; nucleotides not matched to a gene: 11. The time point: patch test 2, 6 weeks after DPC sensitization. Indicated treatment: therapeutic diphenylcyclopropenone sensitization with weekly scalp DPC. The sample here was whole blood, taken in connection with sensitization to the hapten diphenylcyclopropenone (DPC). The TCR was taken from a woman between 50 and 59 years old with alopecia areata. Some clones in this sample may be carry-over from other donors' samples. The chain links TRBV10-3 to TRBJ2-7; 8 positions agree with TRBD2. This CDR3 reads CAISGPPTSGVSYEQYF. The CDR3 bases are TGTGCCATCAGTGGGCCCCCTACTAGCGGAGTCTCCTACGAGCAGTACTTC.